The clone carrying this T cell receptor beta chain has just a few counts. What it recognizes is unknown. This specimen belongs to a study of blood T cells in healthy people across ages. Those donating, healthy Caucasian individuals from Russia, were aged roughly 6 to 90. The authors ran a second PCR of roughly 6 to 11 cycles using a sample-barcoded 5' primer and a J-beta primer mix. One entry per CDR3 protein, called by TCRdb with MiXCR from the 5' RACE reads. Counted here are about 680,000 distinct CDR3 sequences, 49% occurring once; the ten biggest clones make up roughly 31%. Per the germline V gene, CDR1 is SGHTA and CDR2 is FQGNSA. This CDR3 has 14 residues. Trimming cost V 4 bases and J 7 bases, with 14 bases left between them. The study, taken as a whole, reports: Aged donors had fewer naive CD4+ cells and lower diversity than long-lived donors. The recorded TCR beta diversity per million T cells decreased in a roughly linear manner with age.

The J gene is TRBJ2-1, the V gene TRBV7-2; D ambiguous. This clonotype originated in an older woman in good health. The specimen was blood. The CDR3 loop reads CASSSVGRLNEQFF. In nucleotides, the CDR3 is TGTGCCAGCAGCTCCGTAGGACGCCTTAATGAGCAGTTCTTC.